The 28 T cell receptor beta chains reported below all come from one sample, sequenced in a study of identical twins. TCRdb re-analysed the 5' RACE reads in MiXCR, keeping a single row per CDR3 protein. The repertoire holds 1.5 million to 2 million distinct CDR3 sequences, with around 29% as singletons. Sequencing was carried out using cord blood. The source of these receptors is a newborn girl in good health.

Note on this clonotype: A junction boundary mismatches the germline segment, possibly from a read error. CDR3 nucleotide sequence: TGTGCCTGCAGCTTCACTAGCGGGAGGTACAATGAGCAGTTCTTC. The encoded protein is CACSFTSGRYNEQFF. The V and J genes are TRBV7-6 and TRBJ2-1; TRBD2 matches 12 bases. The CDR3 is 15 amino acids. Germline V CDR1 and CDR2: SGHVS, FNYEAQ.

This chain links TRBV5-1 with TRBJ2-2; D is unresolved. The V and J ends lost 0 bases and 5 bases respectively, with 14 bases between them. CDR1 SGHRS and CDR2 YFSETQ come from the germline V gene. The CDR3 consists of 16 residues. The DNA of the CDR3 is TGCGCCAGCAGCTTGGCCCCCGTGTCCTTAACCGGGGAGCTGTTTTTT. Translating it yields CASSLAPVSLTGELFF. The variable domain in full, completed from reference TRBV5-1 and TRBJ2-2, reads KAGVTQTPRYLIKTRGQQVTLSCSPISGHRSVSWYQQTPGQGLQFLFEYFSETQRNKGNFPGRFSGRQFSNSRSEMNVSTLELGDSALYLCASSLAPVSLTGELFFGEGSRLTVL.

The gene calls are TRBV29-1 and TRBJ1-5, with TRBD1 as a possible D gene (5 bases). Germline V gene data show CDR1 as SQVTM and CDR2 as ANQGSEA. V lost 4 bases and J lost 2, with 9 bases in between. This CDR3 is built from 13 residues. The CDR3 region has the DNA TGCAGCGTTGTTGTGGGGGGCAATCAGCCCCAGCATTTT. It is translated as CSVVVGGNQPQHF.

The chain has TRBV12-3 or TRBV12-4 and TRBJ1-2; D not resolved. This CDR3 region has 14 residues. V gave up 6 bases and J gave up 4 bases, with 15 bases separating them. The CDR3 coding sequence is TGTGCCAGCAGCCGCGACGGGCCGGGCTATGGCTACACCTTC. This translates into CASSRDGPGYGYTF.

V is TRBV6-1 and J is TRBJ2-1, with D possibly matching TRBD1 (5 bases). The CDR3 has 14 residues. The V end was cut by 1 base, the J end by 13 bases, with 17 bases between. CDR1 and CDR2 from the germline V gene are MNHNS and SASEGT. The CDR3 sequence: CASSEVGAQETQFF. CDR3 bases: TGTGCCAGCAGTGAAGTAGGGGCGCAAGAGACCCAGTTCTTC.

Notes on this clonotype: This clone may be a read error of a much larger clone one base away. The chain recombines TRBV5-1 with TRBJ2-1; 7 positions agree with TRBD1. This CDR3 has 14 amino acids. CDR1 is SGHRS and CDR2 is YFSETQ in the germline V gene. With V trimmed by 4 bases and J by 5 bases, 6 bases remained unmatched. In DNA, the CDR3 is TGCGCCAGCAGCCAAGGACAGGCTAACAATGAGCAGTTCTTC. Its protein product is CASSQGQANNEQFF. Full variable domain (remainder filled in from reference TRBV5-1 and TRBJ2-1): KAGVTQTPRYLIKTRGQQVTLSCSPISGHRSVSWYQQTPGQGLQFLFEYFSETQRNKGNFPGRFSGRQFSNSRSEMNVSTLELGDSALYLCASSQGQANNEQFFGPGTRLTVL.

This clonotype has at least ten counts. A junction boundary mismatches the germline segment, possibly from a read error. The chain combines TRBV5-1 with TRBJ2-3; perhaps TRBD2 as D (5 bases). Germline V gene lookup returns CDR1 SGHRS and CDR2 YFSETQ. The CDR3 sequence is 15 residues long. The CDR3 reads CASSLRRASTDTQYF. CDR3 nucleotides: TGTGCCAGCAGTTTACGGCGGGCAAGCACAGATACGCAGTATTTT.

This clonotype was observed a handful of times. The V gene is TRBV25-1, the J gene TRBJ2-1; 12 bases agree with TRBD1. There are 15 residues in the CDR3. Per the germline V gene, CDR1 is MGHDK and CDR2 is SYGVNS. The V gene end was trimmed by 4 bases and the J gene end by 7 bases; junction bases not matched to a gene: 5. The CDR3 bases are TGTGCCAGCAGTGTCCGGGACAGGGGGCGAAATGAGCAGTTCTTC. Its protein product is CASSVRDRGRNEQFF.

The chain carries TRBV7-2 and TRBJ1-3; no clear D. Germline CDR1 is SGHTA and CDR2 is FQGNSA. This CDR3 contains 18 residues. V shed 0 bases and J shed 0 bases, with 15 bases lying between them. The CDR3 protein is CASSLAFRLADSGNTIYF. The CDR3 DNA sequence: TGTGCCAGCAGCTTAGCGTTTCGGCTGGCGGACTCTGGAAACACCATATATTTT.

This clonotype was found a few times. J is TRBJ2-1 and V is TRBV27; D may be TRBD1 (6 bases). Trimming left V 5 bases short and J 0 bases short, with 23 bases between. The CDR3 spans 19 residues. Germline values: CDR1 MNHEY, CDR2 SMNVEV (reference sequence). The CDR3 region has the DNA TGTGCCAGCAGTAGAATGAAAATCCAGGGGAAGAGCTCCTACAATGAGCAGTTCTTC. Protein product: CASSRMKIQGKSSYNEQFF.

This clonotype appeared a few times. The chain combines TRBV5-1 with TRBJ1-4; 10 nucleotides agree with TRBD1. The CDR3 covers 17 residues. Germline lookup yields CDR1 SGHRS and CDR2 YFSETQ. V shed 4 bases, J shed 6 bases, and the junction held 12 bases outside the gene matches. Here the CDR3 DNA reads TGCGCCAGCAGCCACACCGGGACAGGGGAATTGGATGAAAAACTGTTTTTT. As protein: CASSHTGTGELDEKLFF.

There are many counts of this clonotype. The chain joins TRBV29-1 to TRBJ2-1; D perhaps matches TRBD2 (7 bases). The V end lost 4 bases, the J end lost 1 base, and 20 bases lay between the germline ends. Germline V gene sequence: CDR1 SQVTM, CDR2 ANQGSEA. The CDR3 has 17 residues. CDR3 amino acids: CSVVGATGGPSYNEQFF. CDR3 nucleotides: TGCAGCGTTGTGGGGGCTACGGGAGGACCATCCTACAATGAGCAGTTCTTC.

J is TRBJ2-1 and V is TRBV20-1; D may be TRBD1 or TRBD2 (6 bases each). Germline CDR1 and CDR2: DFQATT and SNEGSKA (reference sequence). This CDR3 contains 14 residues. V was shortened by 6 bases and J by 2 bases, with 14 bases between the two germline ends. The CDR3 protein is CSATGAGPYNEQFF. The CDR3, as DNA: TGCAGTGCGACGGGGGCAGGCCCCTACAATGAGCAGTTCTTC.

This clonotype was seen more than once but under ten times. The rearrangement links TRBV6-6 to TRBJ1-6; D ambiguous. V shed 5 bases and J shed 14 bases, with 13 bases lying between them. CDR3 size: 12 residues. Germline assignment: CDR1 MNHNY and CDR2 SVGAGI (reference sequence). CDR3 sequence reads: CASSPFNLALHF. The DNA of the CDR3 is TGTGCCAGCAGTCCCTTTAATTTGGCCCTCCACTTT.

This clonotype was seen more than once but under ten times. The chain is built from TRBV9 and TRBJ1-5, with TRBD1 identical over 8 bases. The CDR3 runs to 14 residues. V trimming: 0 bases; J trimming: 5 bases; junction bases outside the gene matches: 1. The germline V gene encodes CDR1 SGDLS and CDR2 YYNGEE. In DNA, the CDR3 is TGTGCCAGCAGCGTAGCAGGGGGCGATCAGCCCCAGCATTTT. The encoded protein is CASSVAGGDQPQHF.

Ten or more counts support this clonotype. The V call is TRBV12-3 or TRBV12-4, the J call TRBJ2-3; TRBD2 aligns across 7 bases. V lost 3 bases, J lost 3 bases, and 0 bases stayed unmatched. The CDR3 runs to 13 residues. The CDR3 region is CASSLRGTDTQYF. CDR3 nucleotide sequence: TGTGCCAGCAGTTTGCGGGGGACAGATACGCAGTATTTT.

This chain links TRBV7-2 with TRBJ1-2; TRBD1 agrees at 7 bases. The CDR3 is 14 amino acids. Germline V gene sequence: CDR1 SGHTA, CDR2 FQGNSA. The V segment lost 5 bases and the J segment 4 bases; nucleotides outside the gene matches: 7. The CDR3 region is CASSRGTAFYGYTF. The CDR3, as DNA: TGTGCCAGCAGCAGGGGGACAGCTTTCTATGGCTACACCTTC.

The sample holds a few counts of this clonotype. The gene calls are TRBV15 and TRBJ2-5; TRBD2 aligns across 10 bases. This CDR3 region has 15 residues. Germline V gene data show CDR1 as LNHNV and CDR2 as YYDKDF (reference sequence). The ends lost 3 bases at V and 11 bases at J; junction bases unmatched: 12. CDR3 nucleotide sequence: TGTGCCACCAGCAGTTCGCCGGGACTAGCGAATGAGCAGTACTTC. Amino acid sequence: CATSSSPGLANEQYF. Looking up the rest from reference TRBV15 and TRBJ2-5 gives the full variable domain: DAMVIQNPRYQVTQFGKPVTLSCSQTLNHNVMYWYQQKSSQAPKLLFHYYDKDFNNEADTPDNFQSRRPNTSFCFLDIRSPGLGDTAMYLCATSSSPGLANEQYFGPGTRLLVL.

This clonotype was recorded many times. V gene TRBV20-1 combines with J gene TRBJ2-1; either TRBD1 or TRBD2 may fit D (5 bases each). CDR3 size: 11 residues. In germline, CDR1 is DFQATT, CDR2 SNEGSKA (reference sequence). Trimming left V 6 bases short and J 8 bases short, with 11 bases between. CDR3 sequence (DNA): TGCAGTGCCGCTCGGGGCGATGAGCAGTTCTTC. It is translated as CSAARGDEQFF.

As to this clonotype: Germline is not matched at one junction end, which may reflect a read error. The DNA of the CDR3 is TGCGGTGCTAGGGGCATACTAGCGGGAGAGGGTCATACGAATGAGCAGTTCTTC. Translating gives CGARGILAGEGHTNEQFF. The V call is TRBV20-1, the J call TRBJ2-1; 11 bases map to TRBD2. Germline V lookup: CDR1 DFQATT, CDR2 SNEGSKA (reference sequence). The CDR3 contains 18 residues.

The gene calls are TRBV20-1 and TRBJ1-1; D perhaps matches TRBD1 (6 bases). The germline V gene encodes CDR1 DFQATT and CDR2 SNEGSKA (reference sequence). This CDR3 spans 14 amino acids. The V end lost 2 bases, the J end lost 5 bases, and 15 bases lay between the germline ends. For the CDR3, the DNA is TGCAGTGCTAGAATCTGGCAGGGGAAGACTGAAGCTTTCTTT. This encodes CSARIWQGKTEAFF.

This rearrangement joins TRBV10-3 to TRBJ2-1; tentative D call: TRBD1 (6 bases). Trimming pared 4 bases from V and 10 bases from J, leaving 23 bases between. The CDR3 loop spans 16 amino acids. Germline V gene lookup returns CDR1 ENHRY and CDR2 SYGVKD. CDR3: CAISASTGELSYEQFF. CDR3 DNA sequence: TGTGCCATCAGTGCCTCGACAGGTGAACTATCCTACGAGCAGTTCTTC.

The chain couples TRBV3-1 to TRBJ1-2; 10 nucleotides line up with TRBD1. Germline CDR1 reads LGHDT; CDR2 reads YNNKEL (reference sequence). With 5 bases clipped from V and 6 bases from J, the junction kept 9 bases outside the gene matches. CDR3 length: 15 amino acids. CDR3 in DNA: TGTGCCAGCAGCGACCCGGGACAGGGGTACGATGGCTACACCTTC. Translated: CASSDPGQGYDGYTF.

This clonotype was picked up a small number of times. The chain uses TRBV19 and TRBJ1-2; 8 bases map to TRBD1. The CDR3 runs to 13 residues. With V trimmed by 8 bases and J by 4 bases, 6 bases remained unmatched. The V gene's germline CDR1 is LNHDA and CDR2 SQIVND (reference sequence). The CDR3 is CASARDRIYGYTF. The CDR3 DNA follows: TGTGCCAGTGCCCGGGACAGGATCTATGGCTACACCTTC.

This clonotype was observed a few times. The gene calls are TRBV10-1 and TRBJ2-2; D not resolved. V was pared by 6 bases and J by 6 bases, with 17 bases between. CDR3 length: 15 residues. Per the germline V gene, CDR1 is WNHNN and CDR2 is SYGVQD (reference sequence). The CDR3 reads CASSPAWGRAGELFF. In DNA, the CDR3 is TGCGCCAGCAGCCCCGCTTGGGGAAGGGCCGGGGAGCTGTTTTTT.

This sequence joins TRBV29-1 and TRBJ2-3, with 12 bases fitting TRBD1. Per germline, CDR1 SQVTM and CDR2 ANQGSEA. V shed 4 bases and J 4 bases; nucleotides not matched to a gene: 9. The CDR3 consists of 16 residues. The CDR3 bases are TGCAGCGTTGGGGGGACAGGGGGCTTTTTCGCAGATACGCAGTATTTT. Its translation is CSVGGTGGFFADTQYF.

Concerning this clonotype: Mismatch with germline at one junction end may stem from a read error. The V gene is TRBV2, the J gene TRBJ1-1; no definite D call. Germline CDR1 and CDR2: SNHLY and FYNNEI. The CDR3 sequence is 8 residues long. DNA for the CDR3: TGTGCCAGCACTGAAGCTTTCTTT. Translated, it gives CASTEAFF.

Only one count was recorded for this clonotype. V usage is TRBV2 and J usage is TRBJ1-2; tentatively, D is TRBD1 (5 bases). The germline gives CDR1 SNHLY, CDR2 FYNNEI. The CDR3 has 13 amino acids. V shed 2 bases and J shed 8 bases, with 12 bases lying between them. The CDR3 region has the DNA TGTGCCAGCAGTGAACAGGGCTACCAGGGCTACACCTTC. Protein sequence: CASSEQGYQGYTF.